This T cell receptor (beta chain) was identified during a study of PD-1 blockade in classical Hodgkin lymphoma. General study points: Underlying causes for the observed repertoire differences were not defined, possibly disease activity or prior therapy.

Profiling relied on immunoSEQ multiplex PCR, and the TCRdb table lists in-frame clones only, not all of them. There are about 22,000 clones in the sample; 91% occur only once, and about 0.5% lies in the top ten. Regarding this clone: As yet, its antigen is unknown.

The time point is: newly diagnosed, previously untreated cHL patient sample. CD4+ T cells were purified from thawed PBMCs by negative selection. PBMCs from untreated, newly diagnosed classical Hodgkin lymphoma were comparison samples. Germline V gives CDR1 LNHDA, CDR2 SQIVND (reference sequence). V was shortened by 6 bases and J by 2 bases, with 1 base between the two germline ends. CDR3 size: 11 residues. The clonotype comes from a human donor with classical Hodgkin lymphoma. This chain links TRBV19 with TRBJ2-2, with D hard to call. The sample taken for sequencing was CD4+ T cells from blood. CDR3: CASSNTGELFF. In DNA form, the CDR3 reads TGTGCCAGTAGCAACACCGGGGAGCTGTTTTTT.